The 31 T cell receptor beta chains below all came from one sample that was sequenced in a study of TIL therapy for anti-PD-1-resistant metastatic lung cancer. This sample's time point: pre-treatment sample, taken before nivolumab and TIL therapy. Most excised metastases sampled were pleural nodules or supraclavicular lymph nodes. This was the immunoSEQ v3 assay. Repertoires were generated with immunoSEQ multiplex PCR, while TCRdb's copy carries only in-frame clones and drops some. The sample contains 25,000 to 30,000 clones, approximately 72% of which appear only once. The source was tumor tissue, collected at baseline. Receptors were obtained from a person between 25 and 79 years old with non-small cell lung cancer.

The chain links TRBV5-6 to TRBJ1-1; D is possibly TRBD1 (6 bases). With 4 bases removed from V and 5 bases from J, the gap between germline ends came to 18 bases. This CDR3 comprises 15 residues. Germline CDR1 is SGHDT and CDR2 is YYEEEE. The CDR3 loop is CASSNQGPRGTEAFF. DNA of the CDR3: TGTGCCAGCAGCAATCAGGGGCCCCGGGGGACTGAAGCTTTCTTT. The full variable domain, rest sourced from reference TRBV5-6 and TRBJ1-1, is DAGVTQSPTHLIKTRGQQVTLRCSPKSGHDTVSWYQQALGQGPQFIFQYYEEEERQRGNFPDRFSGHQFPNYSSELNVNALLLGDSALYLCASSNQGPRGTEAFFGQGTRLTVV.

The rearrangement joins TRBV6-5 to TRBJ2-7, with TRBD2 matching 9 bases. After removal of 8 bases from V and 9 bases from J, the junction contained 17 bases not matched to a gene. The V gene's germline CDR1 is MNHEY and CDR2 SVGAGI. The CDR3 extends over 15 amino acids. CDR3 nucleotide sequence: TGTGCCAGCGCACTAGCGGGTGAGGTGGCCTTCGGGCAGTACTTC. Translation gives CASALAGEVAFGQYF.

V usage is TRBV5-1 and J usage is TRBJ2-1, with TRBD1 as a possible D gene (6 bases). The CDR3 runs 19 residues. Germline V gene sequence: CDR1 SGHRS, CDR2 YFSETQ. V gave up 4 bases and J gave up 1 base, with 24 bases separating them. The CDR3 is CASSQGTATTPRSYNEQFF. CDR3 nucleotides: TGCGCCAGCAGCCAGGGGACGGCGACAACCCCAAGGTCCTACAATGAGCAGTTCTTC.

This clone was counted a few times. The chain joins TRBV30 to TRBJ2-7, with a weak D call TRBD1 (5 bases). Germline V lookup: CDR1 GTSNPN, CDR2 SVGIG (reference sequence). The CDR3 extends over 13 amino acids. V was clipped by 1 base and J by 2 bases, with 9 bases between them. CDR3: CAWSGGRAYEQYF. The CDR3 coding sequence is TGTGCCTGGAGTGGGGGCAGGGCCTACGAGCAGTACTTC.

The chain employs TRBV4-1 and TRBJ2-3, with D perhaps TRBD2 (6 bases). V dropped 3 bases and J dropped 6 bases, with 13 bases sitting between them. Germline assignment: CDR1 MGHRA and CDR2 YSYEKL. CDR3 length: 14 amino acids. CDR3 bases: TGCGCCAGCAGCCAGGGAGGCGGTTTGGATACGCAGTATTTT. Protein: CASSQGGGLDTQYF.

The chain has TRBV19 and TRBJ2-7, with 8 nucleotides matching TRBD1. J lost 5 bases, V lost 1 base, and 7 bases had no gene match. This CDR3 region has 15 residues. Germline V CDR1 and CDR2: LNHDA, SQIVND (reference sequence). The CDR3 protein is CASSIADRGWDEQYF. The CDR3 DNA is TGTGCCAGTAGTATAGCTGACAGGGGTTGGGACGAGCAGTACTTC.

The chain combines TRBV27 with TRBJ1-2; TRBD1 matches at 10 bases. The J segment lost 3 bases and the V segment lost 5 bases, leaving 6 bases of the junction unmatched. The CDR3 length is 15 residues. In germline, CDR1 is MNHEY, CDR2 SMNVEV (reference sequence). The CDR3 nucleotides are TGTGCCAGCAGTACTCGACAGGGGGCAGACTATGGCTACACCTTC. Amino acids: CASSTRQGADYGYTF.

This clone is medium-sized in the sample. The chain links TRBV5-1 to TRBJ2-1, with D possibly matching TRBD2 (5 bases). The CDR3 has 11 amino acids. Germline CDR1 SGHRS, CDR2 YFSETQ. V lost 4 bases to trimming and J lost 7 bases, with 6 bases between them. CDR3 region: CASSGENEQFF. CDR3 DNA: TGCGCCAGCAGCGGGGAGAATGAGCAGTTCTTC.

The chain is built from TRBV25-1 and TRBJ1-4, with TRBD1 as a possible D gene (5 bases). The V and J ends lost 6 bases and 5 bases respectively, with 10 bases between them. The CDR3 covers 13 residues. The germline V gene encodes CDR1 MGHDK and CDR2 SYGVNS. The CDR3 nucleotides read TGTGCCAGCAGACAGGATGTGAATGAAAAACTGTTTTTT. Its translation is CASRQDVNEKLFF. Using reference TRBV25-1 and TRBJ1-4 for the parts outside the CDR3, the full variable domain is EADIYQTPRYLVIGTGKKITLECSQTMGHDKMYWYQQDPGMELHLIHYSYGVNSTEKGDLSSESTVSRIRTEHFPLTLESARPSHTSQYLCASRQDVNEKLFFGSGTQLSVL.

The chain employs TRBV14 and TRBJ1-3, with 7 bases fitting TRBD1. CDR1 and CDR2 from the germline V gene are SGHDN and FVKESK. With 4 bases clipped from V and 7 bases from J, the junction kept 13 bases outside the gene matches. The CDR3 length is 16 residues. In nucleotides, the CDR3 is TGTGCCAGCAGCCCAATGACAGGGCAAGTTTGGAACACCATATATTTT. Protein: CASSPMTGQVWNTIYF.

CDR3 in amino acids: CASSPETVVLAQYF. DNA of the CDR3: TGCGCCAGCAGCCCTGAGACAGTGGTATTGGCCCAGTACTTC. The chain is built from TRBV5-1 and TRBJ2-5; the D gene is possibly TRBD1 (5 bases). The V and J ends lost 4 bases and 9 bases respectively, with 19 bases between them. CDR3 length: 14 amino acids. Per germline, CDR1 SGHRS and CDR2 YFSETQ.

This sequence joins TRBV6-6 and TRBJ2-3; 11 bases align to TRBD2. The ends lost 6 bases at V and 2 bases at J; junction bases unmatched: 4. CDR1 is MNHNY and CDR2 is SVGAGI in the germline V gene (reference sequence). This CDR3 has 15 residues. The CDR3 loop reads CASRGTSGSTDTQYF. CDR3 nucleotide sequence: TGTGCCAGCAGAGGGACTAGCGGTTCCACAGATACGCAGTATTTT.

This clone appeared once. The chain has TRBV6-1 and TRBJ2-3; D is unresolved. In germline, CDR1 is MNHNS, CDR2 SASEGT. Trimming left V 7 bases short and J 0 bases short, with 5 bases between. This CDR3 has 12 amino acids. The CDR3 is CASIGSTDTQYF. Written as DNA, the CDR3 is TGTGCCAGCATAGGGAGCACAGATACGCAGTATTTT.

The J gene is TRBJ1-5, the V gene TRBV2; D is unresolved. Germline V gene sequence: CDR1 SNHLY, CDR2 FYNNEI. Trimming pared 6 bases from V and 4 bases from J, leaving 10 bases between. The CDR3 sequence is 13 residues long. CDR3 coding DNA: TGTGCCAGCAGCCCTGTGGGTAATCAGCCCCAGCATTTT. It specifies CASSPVGNQPQHF.

The V call is TRBV5-6, the J call TRBJ1-2; TRBD1 matches 8 bases. From germline, CDR1 is SGHDT and CDR2 YYEEEE. Losses at the gene ends were 4 bases for V and 7 bases for J; bases not matched to a gene: 6. This CDR3 region has 13 residues. Here the CDR3 DNA reads TGTGCCAGCAGCCGGAACAGGGGGTTTGGCTACACCTTC. Translating gives CASSRNRGFGYTF.

The chain is built from TRBV11-2 and TRBJ2-7; 9 bases line up with TRBD1. CDR1 and CDR2 (germline): SGHAT, FQNNGV. V was clipped by 5 bases and J by 4 bases; unmatched bases: 12. This CDR3 comprises 16 residues. This chain's CDR3 is CASSPTPTQGAYEQYF. In nucleotides, the CDR3 is TGTGCCAGCAGCCCTACCCCGACACAGGGGGCGTACGAGCAGTACTTC.

The chain carries TRBV5-3 and TRBJ1-3; D is undetermined. TRBV5-3 is known as an ORF, though its function is uncertain. Trimming cost V 0 bases and J 4 bases, with 8 bases left between them. This CDR3 has 14 amino acids. CDR3 sequence reads: CARSLGILGNTIYF. DNA of the CDR3: TGTGCCAGAAGCTTGGGCATCCTCGGAAACACCATATATTTT.

The chain recombines TRBV30 with TRBJ2-7; 9 nucleotides agree with TRBD1. From germline, CDR1 is GTSNPN and CDR2 SVGIG (reference sequence). The CDR3 consists of 14 residues. The trim removed 1 base at V and 3 bases at J, leaving 4 bases unmatched. The CDR3 DNA sequence: TGTGCCTGGAGTGGGGGGACAGGGAACTACGAGCAGTACTTC. This codes for CAWSGGTGNYEQYF. Supplemented by reference TRBV30 and TRBJ2-7, the full variable domain reads SQTIHQWPATLVQPVGSPLSLECTVEGTSNPNLYWYRQAAGRGLQLLFYSVGIGQISSEVPQNLSASRPQDRQFILSSKKLLLSDSGFYLCAWSGGTGNYEQYFGPGTRLTVT.

This clone was observed a single time. The V call is TRBV10-3, the J call TRBJ2-3; D is unresolved. The germline gives CDR1 ENHRY, CDR2 SYGVKD. The CDR3 covers 15 residues. The V gene lost 2 bases and the J gene lost 4 bases, with 13 bases spanning the gap. The CDR3 DNA is TGTGCCATCAGTGAGACCGGGTCAAACCCAGATACGCAGTATTTT. This encodes CAISETGSNPDTQYF.

This chain joins TRBV5-4 and TRBJ1-5; 7 bases match TRBD1. The CDR3 is made up of 20 amino acids. V was clipped by 0 bases and J by 0 bases; unmatched bases: 15. The germline CDR1 and CDR2 sequences are SGHNT and YYREEE (reference sequence). The CDR3, as DNA: TGTGCCAGCAGCTTGGGTCTTCGGGCAGGGGGATACAATAGCAATCAGCCCCAGCATTTT. It encodes CASSLGLRAGGYNSNQPQHF. Full variable domain (outside the CDR3, taken from reference TRBV5-4 and TRBJ1-5): ETGVTQSPTHLIKTRGQQVTLRCSSQSGHNTVSWYQQALGQGPQFIFQYYREEENGRGNFPPRFSGLQFPNYSSELNVNALELDDSALYLCASSLGLRAGGYNSNQPQHFGDGTRLSIL.

J is TRBJ1-1 and V is TRBV14, with D uncertain. The V and J ends lost 4 bases and 1 base respectively, with 10 bases between them. This CDR3 has 14 residues. The V gene's germline CDR1 is SGHDN and CDR2 FVKESK. The CDR3 protein is CASSPVRGNTEAFF. For the CDR3, the DNA is TGTGCCAGCAGCCCCGTTCGGGGGAACACTGAAGCTTTCTTT.

This clone has more than one count but fewer than ten. V gene TRBV19 combines with J gene TRBJ1-1; the match to TRBD1 covers 7 bases. Losses at the gene ends were 1 base for V and 4 bases for J; bases not matched to a gene: 3. The CDR3 loop spans 14 amino acids. Germline values: CDR1 LNHDA, CDR2 SQIVND (reference sequence). CDR3: CASSIVGTVTEAFF. CDR3 DNA: TGTGCCAGTAGTATAGTTGGGACAGTCACTGAAGCTTTCTTT.

This clone has a handful of counts. The chain uses TRBV9 and TRBJ2-1, with D perhaps assigned TRBD1 or TRBD2 (6 bases each). The V gene lost 2 bases and the J gene lost 2 bases, with 11 bases spanning the gap. Germline V gene lookup returns CDR1 SGDLS and CDR2 YYNGEE. There are 15 residues in the CDR3. The CDR3 DNA sequence: TGTGCCAGCAGCGTGCTAGGGGGGCCCTACAATGAGCAGTTCTTC. Its translation: CASSVLGGPYNEQFF. The full variable domain, in which reference TRBV9 and TRBJ2-1 provide the parts outside the CDR3, is DSGVTQTPKHLITATGQRVTLRCSPRSGDLSVYWYQQSLDQGLQFLIQYYNGEERAKGNILERFSAQQFPDLHSELNLSSLELGDSALYFCASSVLGGPYNEQFFGPGTRLTVL.

The chain links TRBV7-9 to TRBJ2-1; D is uncertain. V dropped 3 bases and J dropped 4 bases, with 13 bases sitting between them. The germline CDR1 and CDR2 sequences are SEHNR and FQNEAQ (reference sequence). This CDR3 is built from 15 residues. The CDR3 loop is CASSFVLDTYNEQFF. DNA for the CDR3: TGTGCCAGCAGCTTCGTCCTCGACACTTACAATGAGCAGTTCTTC.

This clone was seen a single time. The chain combines TRBV13 with TRBJ1-6; D is unresolved. The CDR3 consists of 12 residues. Per the germline V gene, CDR1 is PRHDT and CDR2 is FYEKMQ (reference sequence). Trimming removed 2 bases from V and 9 bases from J, with 5 bases in between. CDR3: CASSLLSSPLHF. The CDR3 DNA reads TGTGCCAGCAGCTTATTATCTTCACCCCTCCACTTT.

V usage is TRBV9 and J usage is TRBJ2-3; D is possibly TRBD1 (5 bases). CDR1 SGDLS and CDR2 YYNGEE come from the germline V gene. The CDR3 has 17 residues. V was trimmed by 0 bases and J by 1 base, leaving 15 bases between them. In nucleotides, the CDR3 is TGTGCCAGCAGCGTAGTTTCAGGGTATGGGGGCACAGATACGCAGTATTTT. Protein product: CASSVVSGYGGTDTQYF.

The chain has TRBV21-1 and TRBJ2-4; the table gives TRBD2 as D, unverified against the DNA. TRBV21-1 is listed as a pseudogene. The CDR3 loop spans 21 amino acids. The CDR3 DNA sequence: TGTGCCAGCAGCAAAGGAGGATTACTACGGGCTAGCGGGGGACCTAAAAACATTCAGTACTTC. This gives the protein CASSKGGLLRASGGPKNIQYF.

This clone is medium-sized in the sample. Written as DNA, the CDR3 is TGTGCCAGCTCAACTACCGGGACAGGTGGAGGCTACACCTTC. Translating gives CASSTTGTGGGYTF. The V gene is TRBV18, the J gene TRBJ1-2, with 8 bases fitting TRBD1. The germline V gene encodes CDR1 KGHSH and CDR2 LQKENI. Germline trimming cut 5 bases from V and 8 bases from J; bases unmatched to any gene: 10. This CDR3 comprises 14 residues. The entire variable domain, with the rest obtained from reference TRBV18 and TRBJ1-2, is as follows: NAGVMQNPRHLVRRRGQEARLRCSPMKGHSHVYWYRQLPEEGLKFMVYLQKENIIDESGMPKERFSAEFPKEGPSILRIQQVVRGDSAAYFCASSTTGTGGGYTFGSGTRLTVV.

The chain links TRBV18 to TRBJ1-6; the D gene is possibly TRBD1 (5 bases). Between the trimmed V and J ends, which lost 0 bases and 9 bases, there was a span of 12 bases. The length of the CDR3 is 15 residues. In germline, CDR1 is KGHSH, CDR2 LQKENI. CDR3 loop: CASSPPTGDTSPLHF. The CDR3 DNA sequence: TGTGCCAGCTCACCACCAACAGGTGATACTTCACCCCTCCACTTT.

This chain joins TRBV6-1 and TRBJ1-2; D unclear. With 4 bases removed from V and 6 bases from J, the gap between germline ends came to 15 bases. The CDR3 is made up of 14 amino acids. CDR1 and CDR2 (germline): MNHNS, SASEGT. CDR3 bases: TGTGCCAGCAGTGGGGCTACGAGGGTTGATGGCTACACCTTC. Translation gives CASSGATRVDGYTF.

Only a few counts were recorded for this clone. This chain links TRBV29-1 with TRBJ1-2, with D perhaps TRBD1 (6 bases). V lost 6 bases and J 0 bases, leaving 11 bases between the germline ends. The CDR3 has 13 amino acids. In germline, CDR1 is SQVTM, CDR2 ANQGSEA. In DNA, the CDR3 is TGCAGCGTCGGGGGCTTTACTAACTATGGCTACACCTTC. Its translation is CSVGGFTNYGYTF. Full variable domain (rest looked up from reference TRBV29-1 and TRBJ1-2): SAVISQKPSRDICQRGTSLTIQCQVDSQVTMMFWYRQQPGQSLTLIATANQGSEATYESGFVIDKFPISRPNLTFSTLTVSNMSPEDSSIYLCSVGGFTNYGYTFGSGTRLTVV.